These 15 T cell receptor beta chains were sequenced from one sample in a study of beta chain features in type 1 diabetes. The entirety of the isolated RNA underwent reverse transcription, so expressed TCRB transcripts were sequenced. Clones were sequenced by immunoSEQ multiplex PCR, and TCRdb holds only the in-frame ones, with some missing. Of fewer than 650,000 clones listed, roughly a sixth are singletons. The sample was naive CD4+ T cells from blood. Receptors were obtained from a man between 18 and 29 years old in good health.

This chain uses TRBV18 with TRBJ2-1; 12 bases line up with TRBD2. The J segment lost 6 bases and the V segment lost 3 bases, leaving 3 bases of the junction unmatched. Germline-derived CDR1 and CDR2 are KGHSH and LQKENI. The CDR3 length is 15 residues. Here the CDR3 DNA reads TGTGCCAGCTCACCGGCGGGACTAGCGGGCAATGAGCAGTTCTTC. Amino acids: CASSPAGLAGNEQFF. The whole variable domain, remainder taken from reference TRBV18 and TRBJ2-1, is NAGVMQNPRHLVRRRGQEARLRCSPMKGHSHVYWYRQLPEEGLKFMVYLQKENIIDESGMPKERFSAEFPKEGPSILRIQQVVRGDSAAYFCASSPAGLAGNEQFFGPGTRLTVL.

This clone was seen a handful of times. The chain has TRBV5-5 and TRBJ2-5; D is ambiguous. CDR1 and CDR2 (germline): SGHKS, YYEKEE (reference sequence). The V gene lost 2 bases and the J gene lost 2 bases, with 7 bases spanning the gap. The CDR3 totals 13 residues. For the CDR3, the DNA is TGTGCCAGCAGCTTTGGGATACAAGAGACCCAGTACTTC. Translating it yields CASSFGIQETQYF.

The V and J genes are TRBV9 and TRBJ2-1, with 7 bases lining up with TRBD1. V lost 6 bases and J lost 1; bases outside the gene matches: 7. The V gene's germline CDR1 is SGDLS and CDR2 YYNGEE. This CDR3 contains 15 residues. CDR3 DNA: TGTGCCAGCACACTCGGGACAGCTTCCTACAATGAGCAGTTCTTC. It specifies CASTLGTASYNEQFF.

This clone was observed a few times. The chain carries TRBV11-1 and TRBJ2-1; unclear D gene. V was pared by 1 base and J by 2 bases, with 6 bases between. Germline-derived CDR1 and CDR2 are SGHAT and FQDESV (reference sequence). This CDR3 has 14 residues. CDR3 in amino acids: CASSLVATYNEQFF. Written as DNA, the CDR3 is TGTGCCAGCAGCTTAGTGGCCACCTACAATGAGCAGTTCTTC.

This chain connects TRBV9 to TRBJ1-5, with D unclear. Germline-derived CDR1 and CDR2 are SGDLS and YYNGEE. The CDR3 sequence is 15 residues long. Trimming shortened V by 0 bases and J by 1 base, and 8 bases separated the two germline ends. CDR3 sequence: CASSVEAGSNQPQHF. CDR3 nucleotide sequence: TGTGCCAGCAGCGTAGAGGCAGGCAGCAATCAGCCCCAGCATTTT.

J is TRBJ2-7 and V is TRBV5-1, with 9 bases that match TRBD1. The V and J ends lost 1 base and 5 bases, in that order; junction bases with no gene match: 7. There are 15 residues in the CDR3. Germline CDR1 SGHRS, CDR2 YFSETQ. The CDR3 loop is CASSLLPGQGNEQYF. CDR3 bases: TGCGCCAGCAGCTTGTTGCCGGGACAGGGTAACGAGCAGTACTTC.

This clone was counted between two and nine times. Its ends do not fully match the called genes, so a read error is possible. The V call is TRBV18, the J call TRBJ1-2, with D possibly being TRBD1 (5 bases). Germline V gene lookup returns CDR1 KGHSH and CDR2 LQKENI. The CDR3 is made up of 10 amino acids. Here the CDR3 reads CASSPIGQVF. The DNA for the CDR3 is TGTGCCAGCTCACCGATAGGACAAGTCTTC.

The V and J genes are TRBV25-1 and TRBJ1-4, with D uncertain. Deletions cut 2 bases from V and 8 bases from J, with 12 bases between. The CDR3 consists of 14 residues. Germline V gene lookup returns CDR1 MGHDK and CDR2 SYGVNS. CDR3 nucleotides: TGTGCCAGCAGTGAAGGACCGGGCGAGGAAAAACTGTTTTTT. Translating gives CASSEGPGEEKLFF.

The chain carries TRBV4-1 and TRBJ2-7; D gene unclear. V lost 1 base to trimming and J lost 5 bases, with 12 bases between them. CDR3 length: 14 amino acids. The V gene's germline CDR1 is MGHRA and CDR2 YSYEKL. CDR3 loop: CASSQVALVHEQYF. The CDR3 region has the DNA TGCGCCAGCAGCCAAGTGGCTCTGGTCCACGAGCAGTACTTC.

The chain uses TRBV7-2 and TRBJ1-2; TRBD1 aligns across 7 bases. Germline V gene lookup returns CDR1 SGHTA and CDR2 FQGNSA. J was trimmed by 8 bases and V by 2 bases; bases with no gene match: 8. CDR3 length: 14 residues. The CDR3 region has the DNA TGTGCCAGCAGCTTATCGGGACAGAATTACGGCTACACCTTC. Its translation is CASSLSGQNYGYTF. The full variable domain, rest sourced from reference TRBV7-2 and TRBJ1-2, is GAGVSQSPSNKVTEKGKDVELRCDPISGHTALYWYRQSLGQGLEFLIYFQGNSAPDKSGLPSDRFSAERTGGSVSTLTIQRTQQEDSAVYLCASSLSGQNYGYTFGSGTRLTVV.

The chain has TRBV7-2 and TRBJ1-4; 9 bases map to TRBD1. Germline V gene sequence: CDR1 SGHTA, CDR2 FQGNSA. The trim removed 6 bases at V and 11 bases at J, leaving 10 bases unmatched. This CDR3 comprises 14 residues. The CDR3 DNA reads as TGTGCCAGCAGTTGGACAGGGGTAAAGGGGAAACTGTTTTTT. Translated: CASSWTGVKGKLFF.

This rearrangement joins TRBV20-1 to TRBJ1-1; D ambiguous. The V end lost 6 bases, the J end lost 1 base, and 6 bases lay between the germline ends. CDR1 DFQATT and CDR2 SNEGSKA come from the germline V gene (reference sequence). The CDR3 runs to 11 residues. The CDR3 DNA sequence: TGCAGTGCCGTGGCGAACACTGAAGCTTTCTTT. Protein product: CSAVANTEAFF.

The rearrangement uses TRBV28 and TRBJ1-1; D is perhaps TRBD1 (5 bases). The CDR3 has 12 amino acids. V was trimmed by 8 bases and J by 7 bases, leaving 14 bases between them. The germline V gene encodes CDR1 MDHEN and CDR2 SYDVKM. The DNA of the CDR3 is TGTGCCAGCGGGACTATGAGGATTGAAGCTTTCTTT. This gives the protein CASGTMRIEAFF.

This clone was found a few times. The chain uses TRBV7-2 and TRBJ1-2, with D hard to call. This CDR3 region has 13 residues. From germline, CDR1 is SGHTA and CDR2 FQGNSA. V gave up 5 bases and J gave up 2 bases, with 9 bases separating them. The CDR3: CASSQHRNYGYTF. The CDR3 nucleotides are TGTGCCAGCAGCCAACACAGAAACTATGGCTACACCTTC. Combining the CDR3 with reference TRBV7-2 and TRBJ1-2 gives the whole variable domain GAGVSQSPSNKVTEKGKDVELRCDPISGHTALYWYRQSLGQGLEFLIYFQGNSAPDKSGLPSDRFSAERTGGSVSTLTIQRTQQEDSAVYLCASSQHRNYGYTFGSGTRLTVV.

V usage is TRBV6-1 and J usage is TRBJ2-2; 7 positions match TRBD1. J was trimmed by 1 base and V by 6 bases; bases with no gene match: 2. Germline lookup yields CDR1 MNHNS and CDR2 SASEGT. The CDR3 covers 14 residues. CDR3 in amino acids: CASRRQGNTGELFF. The CDR3 DNA sequence: TGTGCCAGCAGGAGACAGGGGAACACCGGGGAGCTGTTTTTT.